A selection of T cell receptor beta chains follows, all from one sample in a study of identical twins. One entry per CDR3 protein, called by TCRdb with MiXCR from the 5' RACE reads. The sample has roughly 750,000 distinct CDR3 sequences, over 20% seen once. These records were also assigned to another study, of T cells expressing NK-cell markers.

Sequenced input: PBMCs. Source of these receptors: a woman aged 18-30 years in good health. CDR3s include the opening cysteine and the closing phenylalanine or tryptophan. The D gene is left open where the match is weak. Clone size is not always given. Where it is, it says once, few, many or a class for expanded clones.

j_gene	d_gene	abundance	v_gene	CDR3aa	CDR3nt
TRBJ2-1	-	many	TRBV7-2	CASSVWDLVNEQFF	TGTGCCAGCAGCGTATGGGACTTGGTCAATGAGCAGTTCTTC
TRBJ2-7	-	-	TRBV20-1	CSLRRGRYEQYF	TGCAGTCTAAGGAGGGGGCGGTACGAGCAGTACTTC
TRBJ2-5	TRBD2	-	TRBV10-3	CAIAGAGDQETQYF	TGTGCCATCGCCGGAGCGGGGGACCAAGAGACCCAGTACTTC
TRBJ2-5	-	few	TRBV2	CASSDLGGTQYF	TGTGCCAGCAGTGATCTAGGCGGGACCCAGTACTTC
TRBJ2-7	-	few	TRBV7-2	CASSLILGFGYEQYF	TGTGCCAGCAGCTTAATCTTGGGCTTTGGGTACGAGCAGTACTTC
TRBJ2-7	-	-	TRBV7-6	CASSLRLERSYEQYF	TGTGCCAGCAGCTTAAGGCTAGAACGGAGCTACGAGCAGTACTTC
TRBJ2-1	-	few	TRBV5-5	CASSLASGRDNYNEQFF	TGTGCCAGCAGCTTGGCCAGTGGTAGGGACAACTACAATGAGCAGTTCTTC
TRBJ1-2	-	-	TRBV9	CASSVGTAYGYTF	TGTGCCAGCAGCGTAGGGACGGCTTATGGCTACACCTTC
TRBJ2-3	-	few	TRBV20-1	CSAKGPRAQYF	TGCAGTGCTAAGGGCCCTAGGGCGCAGTATTTT
TRBJ2-3	-	few	TRBV5-1	CASNGGETDTQYF	TGCGCCAGCAATGGAGGGGAAACAGATACGCAGTATTTT
TRBJ2-7	-	-	TRBV5-6	CARSAGVICEQYF	TGTGCCAGGAGCGCCGGGGTAATCTGCGAGCAGTACTTC
TRBJ1-6	-	-	TRBV25-1	CASSEQGIFSPLHF	TGTGCCAGCAGTGAACAGGGAATCTTCTCACCCCTCCACTTT
TRBJ2-7	-	-	TRBV18	CASSPSRIYEQYF	TGTGCCAGCTCACCGTCAAGGATCTACGAGCAGTACTTC
TRBJ1-2	-	-	TRBV9	CASSVTGGRMGGYTF	TGTGCCAGCAGCGTAACGGGGGGTAGAATGGGAGGCTACACCTTC
TRBJ2-1	-	many	TRBV5-1	CASSLTTRHYNEQFF	TGCGCCAGCAGCTTGACGACTAGGCACTACAATGAGCAGTTCTTC
TRBJ2-1	-	-	TRBV24-1	CATSAPGPSSYNEQFF	TGTGCCACCAGTGCCCCCGGCCCTAGCTCCTACAATGAGCAGTTCTTC
TRBJ1-1	TRBD1	many	TRBV5-1	CASSSTGLGAEAFF	TGCGCCAGCAGTTCGACAGGGCTAGGGGCTGAAGCTTTCTTT
TRBJ2-2	-	many	TRBV27	CASSISTGELFF	TGTGCCAGCAGTATCTCGACCGGGGAGCTGTTTTTT
TRBJ2-1	TRBD1	-	TRBV20-1	CSAKGGTGEINEQFF	TGCAGTGCTAAAGGGGGGACAGGGGAAATTAATGAGCAGTTCTTC
TRBJ2-5	-	-	TRBV5-1	CASSWRLFETQYF	TGCGCCAGCAGCTGGCGTCTCTTTGAGACCCAGTACTTC
TRBJ2-3	TRBD2	-	TRBV6-1	CASRGTSRDTQYF	TGTGCCAGCAGAGGGACTAGCCGGGATACGCAGTATTTT
TRBJ2-3	TRBD1	-	TRBV24-1	CATSPRQGVADTQYF	TGTGCCACCAGTCCTCGGCAGGGGGTCGCAGATACGCAGTATTTT
TRBJ2-5	TRBD1	few	TRBV20-1	CSAGRTGHQETQYF	TGCAGTGCTGGAAGGACAGGACATCAAGAGACCCAGTACTTC
TRBJ2-2	-	many	TRBV20-1	CSAYDGTANTGELFF	TGCAGTGCTTATGACGGGACGGCGAACACCGGGGAGCTGTTTTTT
TRBJ1-4	-	-	TRBV6-6	CASSRSNEKLFF	TGTGCCAGCAGTCGCTCTAATGAAAAACTGTTTTTT
TRBJ2-1	-	-	TRBV7-9	CASSLEVAWFF	TGTGCCAGCAGCTTAGAGGTAGCGTGGTTCTTC
TRBJ2-1	TRBD2	few	TRBV5-1	CASSFAGTRFDEQFF	TGCGCCAGCAGCTTCGCCGGGACTAGGTTCGATGAGCAGTTCTTC
TRBJ1-1	-	few	TRBV10-3	CATAGETEAFF	TGTGCCACCGCGGGGGAGACTGAAGCTTTCTTT
TRBJ1-2	TRBD1	few	TRBV25-1	CASQGQGKDNYGYTF	TGTGCCAGCCAGGGACAGGGGAAGGATAACTATGGCTACACCTTC
TRBJ2-1	-	-	TRBV10-3	CAISGKGSNEQFF	TGTGCCATCAGTGGAAAGGGGAGCAATGAGCAGTTCTTC
TRBJ2-3	-	once	TRBV7-3	CASSSRGGASTDTQYF	TGTGCCAGCAGCTCGAGAGGCGGGGCTAGCACAGATACGCAGTATTTT
TRBJ2-7	-	-	TRBV20-1	CGVGNSEQYF	TGCGGGGTCGGGAACTCCGAGCAGTACTTC
TRBJ2-7	TRBD1	once	TRBV5-1	CASSLEDRPFEQYF	TGCGCCAGCAGCTTGGAGGACAGGCCTTTCGAGCAGTACTTC